One sample yielded the 21 T cell receptor beta chains listed below, sequenced in a study of blood T cell dynamics during melanoma immunotherapy. As to time point: week 3, after first cycle of checkpoint inhibitor. Data came from immunoSEQ multiplex PCR; TCRdb stores just in-frame clones and leaves some out. The sample has about 16,000 clones, 70% to 90% seen once. The sample in question was blood, obtained from a patient treated with checkpoint blockade. These receptors were taken from a human donor with melanoma.

The V gene is TRBV7-2, the J gene TRBJ2-1, with unresolved D. The germline gives CDR1 SGHTA, CDR2 FQGNSA. V lost 1 base, J lost 4 bases, and 5 bases lay in between. The CDR3 is made up of 13 amino acids. CDR3 residues: CASSLGNYNEQFF. DNA for the CDR3: TGTGCCAGCAGCTTAGGAAATTACAATGAGCAGTTCTTC.

The chain combines TRBV7-2 with TRBJ2-5; either TRBD1 or TRBD2 may supply D (6 bases each). Trimming cost V 6 bases and J 2 bases, with 10 bases left between them. The CDR3 consists of 13 residues. From germline, CDR1 is SGHTA and CDR2 FQGNSA. The CDR3 bases are TGTGCCAGCAGGGGGGGACATCAAGAGACCCAGTACTTC. Its translation is CASRGGHQETQYF.

This chain connects TRBV5-4 to TRBJ2-2; D unresolved. CDR3 size: 13 residues. Germline values: CDR1 SGHNT, CDR2 YYREEE (reference sequence). V dropped 5 bases and J dropped 4 bases, with 9 bases sitting between them. The CDR3 spells CASSFGSTGELFF. In nucleotides, the CDR3 is TGTGCCAGCAGTTTTGGGTCCACCGGGGAGCTGTTTTTT.

The chain carries TRBV9 and TRBJ2-7, with 10 nucleotides matching TRBD1. Per germline, CDR1 SGDLS and CDR2 YYNGEE. The CDR3 covers 15 residues. Losses at the gene ends were 1 base for V and 7 bases for J; bases not matched to a gene: 8. In DNA, the CDR3 is TGTGCCAGCAGCGTACAAGACAGGGGGCGAAGGGAGCAGTACTTC. It specifies CASSVQDRGRREQYF.

This clone was recorded once. The V gene is TRBV28, the J gene TRBJ1-5; possibly TRBD1 for D (5 bases). Deletions cut 4 bases from V and 1 base from J, with 17 bases between. The CDR3 is 17 amino acids. Germline-derived CDR1 and CDR2 are MDHEN and SYDVKM. In DNA, the CDR3 is TGTGCCAGCAGTTCACCTTCGGGACGGACGAGCAATCAGCCCCAGCATTTT. Translated: CASSSPSGRTSNQPQHF.

The V gene is TRBV30, the J gene TRBJ1-5, with a weak D call TRBD1 (5 bases). CDR3 size: 14 residues. Trimming took off 0 bases at V and 9 bases at J, with 15 bases between the two ends. Germline CDR1 GTSNPN, CDR2 SVGIG (reference sequence). The CDR3 DNA reads TGTGCCTGGAGTGTCGGGGACGGCCTAAGGCCCCAGCATTTT. This translates into CAWSVGDGLRPQHF.

The chain carries TRBV11-2 and TRBJ2-1; the D is unclear. The CDR3 has 20 amino acids. V lost 0 bases, J lost 0 bases, and 21 bases lay in between. CDR1 and CDR2 from the germline V gene are SGHAT and FQNNGV. This CDR3 reads CASSLDADPTRPSSYNEQFF. CDR3 nucleotides: TGTGCCAGCAGCTTAGATGCGGACCCGACTCGCCCAAGCTCCTACAATGAGCAGTTCTTC. The variable domain in full, completed from reference TRBV11-2 and TRBJ2-1, reads EAGVAQSPRYKIIEKRQSVAFWCNPISGHATLYWYQQILGQGPKLLIQFQNNGVVDDSQLPKDRFSAERLKGVDSTLKIQPAKLEDSAVYLCASSLDADPTRPSSYNEQFFGPGTRLTVL.

The chain carries TRBV6-6 and TRBJ1-4; 10 positions match TRBD1. CDR3 length equals 14 residues. Germline V gene sequence: CDR1 MNHNY, CDR2 SVGAGI (reference sequence). V shed 7 bases, J shed 8 bases, and the junction held 7 bases outside the gene matches. CDR3 coding DNA: TGTGCCAGCACCGGGGGACAGGGGTGGGAAAAACTGTTTTTT. This translates into CASTGGQGWEKLFF.

CDR3 loop: CASSGNRRRRYGYTF. As DNA, the CDR3 is TGTGCCAGCAGCGGGAATAGAAGGAGGAGATATGGCTACACCTTC. The V and J genes are TRBV11-2 and TRBJ1-2, with D hard to call. Germline assignment: CDR1 SGHAT and CDR2 FQNNGV. This CDR3 has 15 residues. V was trimmed by 5 bases and J by 5 bases, leaving 18 bases between them.

The chain is built from TRBV4-3 and TRBJ1-6; D is unclear. Germline lookup yields CDR1 LGHNA and CDR2 YSLEER. This CDR3 is built from 18 residues. Trimming left V 1 base short and J 1 base short, with 14 bases between. This CDR3 is CASSQVLINWSYNSPLHF. The CDR3 nucleotides read TGCGCCAGCAGCCAAGTTTTGATTAATTGGTCCTATAATTCACCCCTCCACTTT.

The V gene is TRBV2, the J gene TRBJ1-5; 7 bases line up with TRBD1. The CDR3 is made up of 12 amino acids. V gave up 6 bases and J gave up 7 bases; unmatched junction bases: 3. Germline V gene lookup returns CDR1 SNHLY and CDR2 FYNNEI. The CDR3 loop reads CASREQGQPQHF. The CDR3 bases are TGTGCCAGCAGGGAACAGGGGCAGCCCCAGCATTTT.

The chain carries TRBV6-5 and TRBJ2-5, with TRBD2 identical over 7 bases. The CDR3 is made up of 13 amino acids. After removal of 8 bases from V and 11 bases from J, the junction contained 14 bases not matched to a gene. Germline V lookup: CDR1 MNHEY, CDR2 SVGAGI. The CDR3 protein is CASGRALVGGQYF. CDR3 DNA sequence: TGTGCCAGCGGAAGAGCCCTAGTGGGGGGGCAGTACTTC.

The chain is built from TRBV6-4 and TRBJ2-2, with D possibly called TRBD1 or TRBD2 (7 bases each). The CDR3 contains 15 residues. Germline CDR1 and CDR2: MRHNA and SNTAGT. V lost 4 bases, J lost 5 bases, and 14 bases lay in between. CDR3 sequence (DNA): TGTGCCAGCAGTGTCCAGGGGGGGGAAACCGGGGAGCTGTTTTTT. Translating gives CASSVQGGETGELFF.

This chain uses TRBV28 with TRBJ2-1; a possible D gene is TRBD2 (7 bases). Trimming took off 7 bases at V and 0 bases at J, with 16 bases between the two ends. Germline CDR1 reads MDHEN; CDR2 reads SYDVKM. This CDR3 region has 16 residues. The CDR3 nucleotides are TGTGCCAGCACCCCGAGGGGAGGGGGCTCCTACAATGAGCAGTTCTTC. This gives the protein CASTPRGGGSYNEQFF.

This clone came up once. V and J are TRBV4-2 and TRBJ1-4; D perhaps matches TRBD1 (5 bases). Germline CDR1 and CDR2: LGHNA and YNFKEQ. The CDR3 length is 17 residues. V was cut by 1 base and J by 0 bases, with 12 bases left in between. The CDR3 sequence is CASSQGEGLTTNEKLFF. The CDR3 nucleotides are TGTGCCAGCAGCCAAGGGGAGGGGCTCACAACTAATGAAAAACTGTTTTTT.

This clone was recorded only once. The V and J genes are TRBV6-4 and TRBJ2-4; TRBD1 matches at 8 bases. Per germline, CDR1 MRHNA and CDR2 SNTAGT. This CDR3 contains 13 residues. V was pared by 3 bases and J by 6 bases, with 1 base of the junction left unmatched. CDR3 sequence: CASSETGGNIQYF. The CDR3 bases are TGTGCCAGCAGTGAAACAGGGGGAAACATTCAGTACTTC.

In DNA, the CDR3 is TGTGCCAGTAGTATTGGTGAGGGAACACAGCCCCAGCATTTT. Translating gives CASSIGEGTQPQHF. The gene calls are TRBV19 and TRBJ1-5, with D uncertain. The germline gives CDR1 LNHDA, CDR2 SQIVND (reference sequence). The CDR3 has 14 amino acids. V shed 3 bases and J shed 7 bases, with 13 bases lying between them.

The chain uses TRBV5-4 and TRBJ2-3; 12 bases are a match to TRBD2. This CDR3 spans 18 amino acids. Germline CDR1 reads SGHNT; CDR2 reads YYREEE (reference sequence). The ends lost 0 bases at V and 7 bases at J; junction bases unmatched: 12. The CDR3 reads CASSLGGASGRARNTQYF. CDR3 sequence (DNA): TGTGCCAGCAGCTTGGGGGGGGCTAGCGGGAGGGCCAGAAATACGCAGTATTTT.

The V and J genes are TRBV5-4 and TRBJ2-1; a possible D gene is TRBD1 (5 bases). This CDR3 has 15 residues. The V and J ends lost 0 bases and 3 bases respectively, with 10 bases between them. CDR1 and CDR2 from the germline V gene are SGHNT and YYREEE (reference sequence). The DNA for the CDR3 is TGTGCCAGCAGCTTGGGTCTGGACAACTACAATGAGCAGTTCTTC. Translating gives CASSLGLDNYNEQFF.

The chain joins TRBV28 to TRBJ2-5; TRBD2 matches at 7 bases. The CDR3 is 14 amino acids. V trimming: 6 bases; J trimming: 5 bases; junction bases outside the gene matches: 9. Germline V gene data show CDR1 as MDHEN and CDR2 as SYDVKM. For the CDR3, the DNA is TGTGCCAGCAGGCGGGGAGGGTCTATGGAGACCCAGTACTTC. It specifies CASRRGGSMETQYF.

The chain employs TRBV25-1 and TRBJ1-1, with D unresolved. V dropped 6 bases and J dropped 6 bases, with 8 bases sitting between them. This CDR3 has 11 residues. From germline, CDR1 is MGHDK and CDR2 SYGVNS. CDR3 protein: CASRKRAEAFF. The CDR3 region has the DNA TGTGCCAGCAGAAAGAGGGCTGAAGCTTTCTTT.